The rows below give T cell receptor beta chains drawn from one sample of a study of shared clonotypes between healthy human individuals. Sequencing was performed with immunoSEQ multiplex PCR; in TCRdb, only in-frame clones are kept and a portion is missing. The data contain around 700,000 clones, around 72% of them singletons. The sample taken for sequencing was memory CD4+ T cells sorted from blood. Source of these receptors: a woman younger than 45 in good health. The CDR3 runs from the conserved cysteine through the conserved F or W. A D gene is named only where the DNA matches it firmly. Some rows have no size entry. The others give once, few or many, or a class for an expanded clone.

D: .
V: TRBV7-9
size: .
J: TRBJ2-5
CDR3: CASSRGTVWGDPYQETQYF
DNA: TGTGCCAGCAGTCGGGGAACGGTGTGGGGAGACCCGTACCAAGAGACCCAGTACTTC

D: TRBD1
V: TRBV7-7
size: once
J: TRBJ2-3
CDR3: CASSLGQSTDTQYF
DNA: TGTGCCAGCAGCTTGGGACAGAGCACAGATACGCAGTATTTT

D: TRBD1
V: TRBV28
size: .
J: TRBJ1-2
CDR3: CASSFSDRGVFF
DNA: TGTGCCAGCAGTTTCTCCGACAGGGGCGTTTTCTTC

D: .
V: TRBV7-9
size: .
J: TRBJ1-2
CDR3: CASSLETPSYGYTF
DNA: TGTGCCAGCAGCTTAGAGACACCCTCCTATGGCTACACCTTC

D: .
V: TRBV11-2
size: few
J: TRBJ2-1
CDR3: CASSVVDEQFF
DNA: TGTGCCAGCAGCGTCGTTGATGAGCAGTTCTTC

D: .
V: TRBV27
size: .
J: TRBJ1-3
CDR3: CASSFRGAPGNTIYF
DNA: TGTGCCAGCAGTTTTAGGGGCGCCCCTGGAAACACCATATATTTT

D: TRBD1
V: TRBV10-2
size: .
J: TRBJ2-7
CDR3: CASVSGTAYEQYF
DNA: TGCGCCAGCGTATCCGGGACAGCCTACGAGCAGTACTTC

D: .
V: TRBV7-9
size: .
J: TRBJ2-7
CDR3: CASSPYTVGFDGEQYF
DNA: TGTGCCAGCAGCCCATACACGGTAGGCTTTGATGGCGAGCAGTACTTC

D: .
V: TRBV7-2
size: few
J: TRBJ2-1
CDR3: CASSRLASINGDEQFF
DNA: TGTGCCAGCAGCCGACTTGCTAGTATAAATGGCGATGAGCAGTTCTTC

D: TRBD1
V: TRBV9
size: few
J: TRBJ1-2
CDR3: CASSVATGGQGYTF
DNA: TGTGCCAGCAGCGTAGCTACAGGGGGACAGGGCTACACCTTC

D: .
V: TRBV11-3
size: .
J: TRBJ2-1
CDR3: CASSPGQATYNEQFF
DNA: TGTGCCAGCAGCCCGGGACAAGCAACTTACAATGAGCAGTTCTTC

D: TRBD2
V: TRBV4-1
size: .
J: TRBJ2-5
CDR3: CASSQVLAGGQETQYF
DNA: TGCGCCAGCAGCCAAGTGCTAGCGGGAGGTCAAGAGACCCAGTACTTC

D: TRBD1
V: TRBV5-6
size: many
J: TRBJ2-7
CDR3: CASSDRTGGEYEQYF
DNA: TGTGCCAGCAGCGACCGGACAGGGGGAGAGTACGAGCAGTACTTC

D: .
V: TRBV6-8
size: .
J: TRBJ1-2
CDR3: CATRDGYTF
DNA: TGTGCCACCAGAGATGGCTACACCTTC

D: .
V: TRBV30
size: .
J: TRBJ2-7
CDR3: CAVRSTTYEQYF
DNA: TGTGCCGTCAGGAGCACAACCTACGAGCAGTACTTC

D: TRBD2
V: TRBV7-8
size: .
J: TRBJ2-7
CDR3: CASSRTSGSSYEQYF
DNA: TGTGCCAGCAGCAGGACTAGCGGGAGCTCCTACGAGCAGTACTTC

D: .
V: TRBV4-1
size: .
J: TRBJ2-4
CDR3: CASSQGGTQNIQYF
DNA: TGCGCCAGCAGCCAAGGGGGGACCCAAAACATTCAGTACTTC

D: .
V: TRBV2
size: .
J: TRBJ2-2
CDR3: CASRSGHVNTGELFF
DNA: TGTGCCAGCAGGTCGGGACACGTAAACACCGGGGAGCTGTTTTTT

D: .
V: TRBV5-1
size: few
J: TRBJ1-4
CDR3: CASSRTSTGEKLFF
DNA: TGCGCCAGCAGTCGTACGTCAACCGGGGAAAAACTGTTTTTT

D: .
V: TRBV5-1
size: .
J: TRBJ2-7
CDR3: CASSSGEVSSYEQYF
DNA: TGCGCCAGCAGCTCCGGCGAGGTTTCCTCCTACGAGCAGTACTTC

D: .
V: TRBV16
size: .
J: TRBJ1-1
CDR3: CASSQSLGTEAFF
DNA: TGTGCCAGCAGCCAATCGCTCGGCACTGAAGCTTTCTTT

D: TRBD1
V: TRBV7-6
size: .
J: TRBJ2-2
CDR3: CASSLTGGIGTGELFF
DNA: TGTGCCAGCAGCTTGACAGGGGGTATCGGCACCGGGGAGCTGTTTTTT

D: .
V: TRBV11-2
size: .
J: TRBJ2-7
CDR3: CASSMGFSSYEQYF
DNA: TGTGCCAGCAGTATGGGCTTCTCTAGCTACGAGCAGTACTTC

D: TRBD2
V: TRBV5-1
size: few
J: TRBJ2-3
CDR3: CASSLGLAGTTDTQYF
DNA: TGCGCCAGCAGCTTAGGGCTAGCGGGAACCACAGATACGCAGTATTTT

D: TRBD1
V: TRBV4-1
size: .
J: TRBJ1-2
CDR3: CASSQSFYQGAVYGYTF
DNA: TGCGCCAGCAGCCAGAGTTTCTATCAGGGGGCGGTATATGGCTACACCTTC

D: TRBD1
V: TRBV28
size: few
J: TRBJ1-1
CDR3: CASSLSDRVNTEAFF
DNA: TGTGCCAGCAGTTTATCGGACAGGGTGAACACTGAAGCTTTCTTT

D: TRBD2
V: TRBV19
size: many
J: TRBJ2-2
CDR3: CASSNREGMTGELFF
DNA: TGTGCCAGTAGTAATAGGGAGGGAATGACCGGGGAGCTGTTTTTT

D: .
V: TRBV9
size: .
J: TRBJ1-2
CDR3: CASSVAGTGYTF
DNA: TGTGCCAGCAGCGTAGCTGGTACTGGCTACACCTTC

D: .
V: TRBV30
size: .
J: TRBJ2-7
CDR3: CAWSGESIAYEQYF
DNA: TGTGCCTGGAGTGGAGAATCGATTGCCTACGAGCAGTACTTC

D: .
V: TRBV6-5
size: .
J: TRBJ2-1
CDR3: CASSYGQIYNEQFF
DNA: TGTGCCAGCAGTTACGGACAGATATACAATGAGCAGTTCTTC